Below are 24 T cell receptor beta chains sequenced from a single sample in a study of identical twins (dated by TCRdb to 2016 to 2017). Receptor amplification or capture employed 5' RACE. For sequencing, an Illumina HiSeq 2000 was employed. TCRdb reprocessed the public reads (quality trimming at Q25 with fastp, clone calling with MiXCR) and kept in-frame beta chains. Each CDR3 protein appears once, grouped with its most common genes and DNA. A total of roughly 1.6 million distinct CDR3 sequences appear in this sample, around a third of them only once. The ten largest make up about 0.25% of the sample. The sample comprised cord blood. The source of these receptors is a newborn girl in good health.

This clonotype was counted between two and nine times. This chain joins TRBV28 and TRBJ2-7, with TRBD2 matching 8 bases. The CDR3 contains 14 residues. CDR1 MDHEN and CDR2 SYDVKM come from the germline V gene. J gave up 7 bases and V 5 bases, and 10 bases lay outside the gene matches. CDR3 loop: CASSPGQREKEQYF. For the CDR3, the DNA is TGTGCCAGCAGTCCCGGGCAGCGGGAGAAAGAGCAGTACTTC. The full variable domain, in which reference TRBV28 and TRBJ2-7 provide the parts outside the CDR3, is DVKVTQSSRYLVKRTGEKVFLECVQDMDHENMFWYRQDPGLGLRLIYFSYDVKMKEKGDIPEGYSVSREKKERFSLILESASTNQTSMYLCASSPGQREKEQYFGPGTRLTVT.

The V and J genes are TRBV5-1 and TRBJ2-7; D unclear. The CDR3 spans 16 residues. Trimming stripped 1 base from V and 2 bases from J, with 16 bases between. The germline V gene encodes CDR1 SGHRS and CDR2 YFSETQ. The CDR3 DNA is TGCGCCAGCAGCTTGTTGTTGGGATCCAGACCCTACGAGCAGTACTTC. Translation gives CASSLLLGSRPYEQYF.

The chain joins TRBV2 to TRBJ2-5; D perhaps matches TRBD2 (6 bases). The V end was cut by 8 bases, the J end by 3 bases, with 13 bases between. Germline loops: CDR1 SNHLY, CDR2 FYNNEI. CDR3 length: 13 amino acids. CDR3 protein: CASLPGAKETQYF. The CDR3, as DNA: TGTGCCAGCCTTCCGGGAGCAAAAGAGACCCAGTACTTC.

This clonotype has a handful of counts. The chain uses TRBV12-3 or TRBV12-4 and TRBJ2-5, with 12 nucleotides matching TRBD2. This CDR3 region has 15 residues. Trimming at V came to 5 bases and at J to 5 bases, leaving 6 bases not matched to a gene. The CDR3 bases are TGTGCCAGCAGTCCAACTAGCGGGGGGACGGAGACCCAGTACTTC. This codes for CASSPTSGGTETQYF.

The CDR3 here is CASSFRTTLRTNEQYF. The CDR3 DNA sequence: TGCGCCAGCAGCTTCAGGACTACTCTCCGGACCAATGAGCAGTACTTC. The chain joins TRBV5-1 to TRBJ2-4, with a possible D match to TRBD2 (6 bases). Germline loops: CDR1 SGHRS, CDR2 YFSETQ. The CDR3 is made up of 16 amino acids. Trimming left V 2 bases short and J 13 bases short, with 25 bases between.

This chain joins TRBV29-1 and TRBJ2-1; 8 nucleotides line up with TRBD1. V gave up 3 bases and J gave up 6 bases; unmatched junction bases: 10. The germline V gene has CDR1 SQVTM and CDR2 ANQGSEA. The CDR3 is made up of 15 amino acids. The chain's CDR3 is CSVEGDRSGGNEQFF. The CDR3 DNA reads as TGCAGCGTTGAGGGGGACAGGTCAGGGGGCAATGAGCAGTTCTTC.

The CDR3 spells CASTYGIAGGAYEQYF. The CDR3 nucleotides read TGTGCCAGCACCTACGGCATAGCGGGTGGGGCCTACGAGCAGTACTTC. The rearrangement joins TRBV7-2 to TRBJ2-7; 7 nucleotides align to TRBD2. The J segment lost 2 bases and the V segment lost 7 bases, leaving 14 bases of the junction unmatched. CDR1 SGHTA and CDR2 FQGNSA come from the germline V gene. There are 16 residues in the CDR3.

The rearrangement links TRBV20-1 to TRBJ2-1; 8 positions agree with TRBD2. The assigned J gene may be wrong: the sequence end matches TRBJ2-7 better. The CDR3 has 16 amino acids. The germline V gene encodes CDR1 DFQATT and CDR2 SNEGSKA (reference sequence). In DNA form, the CDR3 reads TGCAGTGCTAGAGGCCCGGGGGGGGGCCGGGACTACGAGCAGTACTTC. It yields the protein CSARGPGGGRDYEQYF.

This clonotype was detected many times. This rearrangement joins TRBV29-1 to TRBJ1-6; tentative D call: TRBD1 (5 bases). This CDR3 spans 11 amino acids. Germline V gene sequence: CDR1 SQVTM, CDR2 ANQGSEA. V was shortened by 7 bases and J by 9 bases, with 10 bases between the two germline ends. CDR3 DNA sequence: TGCAGCGCGACAGATTCTTCACCCCTCCACTTT. It translates to CSATDSSPLHF. The variable domain in full, completed from reference TRBV29-1 and TRBJ1-6, reads SAVISQKPSRDICQRGTSLTIQCQVDSQVTMMFWYRQQPGQSLTLIATANQGSEATYESGFVIDKFPISRPNLTFSTLTVSNMSPEDSSIYLCSATDSSPLHFGNGTRLTVT.

The sample holds a few counts of this clonotype. The chain recombines TRBV5-1 with TRBJ1-2, with TRBD1 matching over 10 bases. The CDR3 is 16 residues long. Trimming at V came to 2 bases and at J to 4 bases, leaving 8 bases not matched to a gene. Germline loops: CDR1 SGHRS, CDR2 YFSETQ. The CDR3 sequence: CASSLSGTGVGYGYTF. The CDR3 DNA reads TGCGCCAGCAGCTTATCCGGGACAGGGGTTGGCTATGGCTACACCTTC.

The table lists this clonotype with a count of one. The chain joins TRBV5-1 to TRBJ2-3, with 12 nucleotides matching TRBD2. CDR1 and CDR2 from the germline V gene are SGHRS and YFSETQ. This CDR3 has 17 residues. With V trimmed by 0 bases and J by 7 bases, 9 bases remained unmatched. The DNA for the CDR3 is TGCGCCAGCAGCTTGGTCCTGGGGACTAGCGGGTCATATACGCAGTATTTT. Translating gives CASSLVLGTSGSYTQYF.

This clonotype was seen only a few times. The rearrangement joins TRBV10-2 to TRBJ2-7; TRBD1 agrees at 9 bases. V was clipped by 7 bases and J by 0 bases; unmatched bases: 4. Germline V lookup: CDR1 WSHSY, CDR2 SAAADI. The CDR3 consists of 14 residues. CDR3 nucleotide sequence: TGCGCCAGCAATGGACAGGGGAGCTCCTACGAGCAGTACTTC. Its protein product is CASNGQGSSYEQYF.

The chain uses TRBV5-1 and TRBJ1-6; no reliable D call. The V end lost 3 bases, the J end lost 7 bases, and 17 bases lay between the germline ends. The CDR3 has 16 residues. Per germline, CDR1 SGHRS and CDR2 YFSETQ. Here the CDR3 reads CASSSRPKAGNSPLHF. CDR3 coding DNA: TGCGCCAGCAGCTCGCGGCCGAAAGCGGGAAATTCACCCCTCCACTTT.

In its sample, this clonotype was seen a few times. The chain employs TRBV29-1 and TRBJ2-3, with D perhaps matching TRBD2 (6 bases). V lost 3 bases and J lost 3, with 16 bases in between. Germline CDR1 is SQVTM and CDR2 is ANQGSEA. CDR3 size: 15 residues. Here the CDR3 DNA reads TGCAGCGTTGATCCCGTGGAGGGCGGGACAGATACGCAGTATTTT. Protein product: CSVDPVEGGTDTQYF.

The table lists this clonotype with a few counts. The junction departs from germline at one end; a sequencing error may be responsible. The chain uses TRBV5-1 and TRBJ2-7; 9 bases align to TRBD2. CDR1 and CDR2 (germline): SGHRS, YFSETQ. The CDR3 extends over 15 amino acids. CDR3 in amino acids: CASSLSRGGTYEQYF. The DNA for the CDR3 is TGTGCCAGCTCACTGTCGCGGGGGGGAACCTACGAGCAGTACTTC.

In its sample, this clonotype was seen a few times. This chain connects TRBV27 to TRBJ1-6, with D possibly TRBD1 on 5 matching bases. The CDR3 is 17 amino acids. Trimming took 3 bases from V and 6 from J, leaving 18 bases between them. CDR1 and CDR2 (germline): MNHEY, SMNVEV (reference sequence). In DNA form, the CDR3 reads TGTGCCAGCAGTTTCGGTCCGGGCGACGGGGGTAATTCACCCCTCCACTTT. Translating gives CASSFGPGDGGNSPLHF.

The chain combines TRBV5-6 with TRBJ2-1; 7 bases are a match to TRBD1. The J call may be incorrect, as the DNA end agrees better with TRBJ2-7. Germline CDR1 is SGHDT and CDR2 is YYEEEE. CDR3 length equals 15 residues. CDR3 bases: TGTGCCAGCAGCTTCCGACAGGGCTCCTACAATGAGCAGTACTTC. Protein: CASSFRQGSYNEQYF.

In its sample, this clonotype was seen a few times. This chain uses TRBV7-9 with TRBJ1-4; a weak D match, TRBD1 (5 bases). The CDR3 runs 15 residues. Per the germline V gene, CDR1 is SEHNR and CDR2 is FQNEAQ (reference sequence). Trimming removed 1 base from V and 5 bases from J, with 11 bases in between. In DNA, the CDR3 is TGTGCCAGCAGCTTAGTACCGGGGGAGAATGAAAAACTGTTTTTT. This translates into CASSLVPGENEKLFF. The full variable domain, its missing parts supplied by reference TRBV7-9 and TRBJ1-4, is DTGVSQNPRHKITKRGQNVTFRCDPISEHNRLYWYRQTLGQGPEFLTYFQNEAQLEKSRLLSDRFSAERPKGSFSTLEIQRTEQGDSAMYLCASSLVPGENEKLFFGSGTQLSVL.

The chain recombines TRBV27 with TRBJ2-3; D perhaps matches TRBD2 (5 bases). This CDR3 has 17 amino acids. Germline CDR1 is MNHEY and CDR2 is SMNVEV (reference sequence). With 6 bases removed from V and 2 bases from J, the gap between germline ends came to 21 bases. CDR3 in DNA: TGTGCCAGCAGCCTACTGGGGAAGAAGCGGAACACAGATACGCAGTATTTT. It yields the protein CASSLLGKKRNTDTQYF.

The chain uses TRBV11-2 and TRBJ1-6; 9 bases are shared with TRBD1. The ends lost 5 bases at V and 13 bases at J; junction bases unmatched: 12. Germline-derived CDR1 and CDR2 are SGHAT and FQNNGV. CDR3 length equals 15 residues. In DNA, the CDR3 is TGTGCCAGCAGCACCTTGGGACAGGGTCGATGGCCCCTCCACTTT. This translates into CASSTLGQGRWPLHF. The full variable domain, rest sourced from reference TRBV11-2 and TRBJ1-6, is EAGVAQSPRYKIIEKRQSVAFWCNPISGHATLYWYQQILGQGPKLLIQFQNNGVVDDSQLPKDRFSAERLKGVDSTLKIQPAKLEDSAVYLCASSTLGQGRWPLHFGNGTRLTVT.

Many counts were recorded for this clonotype. The genes are TRBV12-3 or TRBV12-4 and TRBJ2-5; 13 bases match TRBD2. The CDR3 extends over 14 amino acids. The V gene end was trimmed by 6 bases and the J gene end by 2 bases; junction bases not matched to a gene: 0. CDR3 DNA sequence: TGTGCCAGCAGACTAGCGGGGGGGCAAGAGACCCAGTACTTC. Protein product: CASRLAGGQETQYF.

This clonotype showed up many times. Sequence at one end of the junction differs from germline and may be a read error. This chain uses TRBV5-1 with TRBJ2-5; 10 bases are a match to TRBD2. Germline CDR1 and CDR2: SGHRS and YFSETQ. This CDR3 region has 14 residues. The CDR3 loop reads CASSLTSGQETQYF. In nucleotides, the CDR3 is TGTGCCAGCAGCTTGACTAGCGGGCAAGAGACCCAGTACTTC.

This clonotype was detected many times. The chain recombines TRBV29-1 with TRBJ2-5; the D gene is possibly TRBD2 (5 bases). Germline V CDR1 and CDR2: SQVTM, ANQGSEA. V was clipped by 6 bases and J by 2 bases, with 10 bases between them. The CDR3 consists of 12 residues. The CDR3 loop is CSVEVLQETQYF. The CDR3 region has the DNA TGCAGCGTGGAGGTTCTGCAAGAGACCCAGTACTTC.

V gene TRBV7-2 combines with J gene TRBJ1-2; D might be TRBD1 (5 bases). Germline CDR1 SGHTA, CDR2 FQGNSA. Trimming shortened V by 1 base and J by 4 bases, and 16 bases separated the two germline ends. CDR3 length: 16 residues. As DNA, the CDR3 is TGTGCCAGCAGCTTAGAGGGACTCAGGGCTTCCTATGGCTACACCTTC. The encoded protein is CASSLEGLRASYGYTF.